Each of the 32 T cell receptor beta chains below was sequenced from the same sample in a study of T cells after yellow fever vaccination. TCRdb re-called the 5' RACE reads through MiXCR, storing one row per CDR3 protein. The sample lists roughly 180,000 distinct CDR3 sequences; 6.2% were seen once. This specimen consisted of CD4+ T cells sorted from PBMCs, obtained on the day of the first yellow fever vaccination. The receptor source for this set is a man younger than 35 who received the YFV17D yellow fever vaccine.

In this sample, this clonotype turned up a few times. The CDR3 DNA sequence: TGTGCCACCTATCCTAGCGGGGGGCTCGACAATGAGCAGTTCTTC. As protein: CATYPSGGLDNEQFF. The chain joins TRBV6-1 to TRBJ2-1; 11 nucleotides align to TRBD2. Trimming took 10 bases from V and 5 from J; bases not matched to a gene: 10. This CDR3 region has 15 residues. Germline V CDR1 and CDR2: MNHNS, SASEGT.

There are many counts of this clonotype. The gene calls are TRBV3-1 and TRBJ2-2; TRBD2 is a possible D gene (5 bases). This CDR3 is built from 16 residues. Trimming cost V 2 bases and J 4 bases, with 14 bases left between them. Germline V gives CDR1 LGHDT, CDR2 YNNKEL (reference sequence). CDR3 DNA sequence: TGTGCCAGCAGCCAATTTGAGGGCCGGGGCACCGGGGAGCTGTTTTTT. Translated: CASSQFEGRGTGELFF.

The chain employs TRBV5-1 and TRBJ2-2, with unresolved D. The CDR3 length is 14 residues. V was pared by 1 base and J by 6 bases, with 10 bases between. Germline V CDR1 and CDR2: SGHRS, YFSETQ. The CDR3 coding sequence is TGCGCCAGCAGCTTGATTCCCGGTCCCGGGGAGCTGTTTTTT. Its translation: CASSLIPGPGELFF.

The chain carries TRBV7-2 and TRBJ1-1; maybe TRBD1 (5 bases). The CDR3 runs to 15 residues. The germline V gene has CDR1 SGHTA and CDR2 FQGNSA. V lost 1 base and J 0 bases, leaving 9 bases between the germline ends. This CDR3 is CASSLVGTVNTEAFF. Here the CDR3 DNA reads TGTGCCAGCAGCTTAGTGGGGACGGTGAACACTGAAGCTTTCTTT.

The chain carries TRBV12-3 or TRBV12-4 and TRBJ2-5; maybe TRBD2 (6 bases). V gave up 6 bases and J gave up 5 bases, with 16 bases separating them. This CDR3 comprises 14 residues. CDR3 nucleotides: TGTGCCAGCAGCCCTCGACTAGTTCGGGAGACCCAGTACTTC. It codes for CASSPRLVRETQYF.

Ten or more counts support this clonotype. This rearrangement joins TRBV20-1 to TRBJ2-3; no firm D call. V shed 5 bases and J shed 0 bases, with 6 bases lying between them. Germline V lookup: CDR1 DFQATT, CDR2 SNEGSKA (reference sequence). This CDR3 region has 12 residues. In nucleotides, the CDR3 is TGCAGTGCTTTTTCTAGCACAGATACGCAGTATTTT. Its translation: CSAFSSTDTQYF.

CDR3 region: CASRPRFRQGAGANVLTF. CDR3 nucleotides: TGTGCCAGCAGACCCCGCTTTCGACAGGGCGCTGGGGCCAACGTCCTGACTTTC. The chain employs TRBV4-2 and TRBJ2-6, with 7 bases matching TRBD1. CDR1 and CDR2 (germline): LGHNA, YNFKEQ. The CDR3 is 18 amino acids. Trimming removed 6 bases from V and 2 bases from J; junction bases left unmatched: 13.

This clonotype was counted many times. The gene calls are TRBV18 and TRBJ2-7; TRBD1 aligns across 10 bases. Germline assignment: CDR1 KGHSH and CDR2 LQKENI. The CDR3 consists of 14 residues. CDR3 in DNA: TGTGCCAGCTCACCACCTGAATGGGGACAGGGGCTGTGGGTC. Residues: CASSPPEWGQGLWV.

This clonotype was seen more than once but under ten times. The CDR3 DNA follows: TGTGCCAGCAGTTCTCGACAGGGTGGTGGCTACACCTTC. It is translated as CASSSRQGGGYTF. The V and J genes are TRBV6-5 and TRBJ1-2, with 7 positions matching TRBD1. V trimming: 4 bases; J trimming: 7 bases; junction bases outside the gene matches: 6. This CDR3 comprises 13 residues. Germline V gene sequence: CDR1 MNHEY, CDR2 SVGAGI.

This clonotype was counted only a few times. V usage is TRBV5-1 and J usage is TRBJ2-4, with no clear D. Germline CDR1 is SGHRS and CDR2 is YFSETQ. The CDR3 is made up of 14 amino acids. The V and J ends lost 5 bases and 0 bases respectively, with 9 bases between them. The CDR3 loop is CASSPTVAKNIQYF. The CDR3 coding sequence is TGCGCCAGCAGTCCTACGGTAGCCAAAAACATTCAGTACTTC.

This clonotype appeared a few times. The rearrangement links TRBV19 to TRBJ2-5, with D uncertain. CDR1 and CDR2 (germline): LNHDA, SQIVND (reference sequence). This CDR3 is built from 13 residues. Deletions cut 5 bases from V and 2 bases from J, with 9 bases between. In DNA, the CDR3 is TGTGCCAGTAGTCGGGCCCGACAAGAGACCCAGTACTTC. Its protein product is CASSRARQETQYF.

This clonotype was observed many times. The J gene is TRBJ2-2, the V gene TRBV5-1; 9 positions match TRBD1. The germline V gene has CDR1 SGHRS and CDR2 YFSETQ. Trimming cost V 4 bases and J 8 bases; bases outside gene matches: 12. This CDR3 spans 16 amino acids. The CDR3 region is CASSPAGQGIRGELFF. The CDR3 DNA sequence: TGCGCCAGCAGCCCGGCAGGACAGGGGATCAGAGGGGAGCTGTTTTTT.

The CDR3 is CASSLSGIVPHEQFF. In DNA form, the CDR3 reads TGCGCCAGCAGCTTGAGCGGAATCGTTCCCCATGAGCAGTTCTTC. The genes are TRBV5-1 and TRBJ2-1; perhaps TRBD2 as D (5 bases). Germline CDR1 reads SGHRS; CDR2 reads YFSETQ. The germline V and J ends were trimmed by 1 base and 8 bases, with 16 bases remaining between them. CDR3 length: 15 residues.

The J gene is TRBJ2-4, the V gene TRBV19; D ambiguous. V gave up 3 bases and J gave up 5 bases, with 5 bases separating them. CDR1 and CDR2 (germline): LNHDA, SQIVND (reference sequence). The CDR3 is 12 residues long. The DNA of the CDR3 is TGTGCCAGTAGTATTCGAGAAAACATTCAGTACTTC. This translates into CASSIRENIQYF.

For this clonotype: This may stem from a read error, because a much larger clone lies one nucleotide away. This chain uses TRBV13 with TRBJ2-2, with D perhaps matching TRBD2 (6 bases). Germline-derived CDR1 and CDR2 are PRHDT and FYEKMQ (reference sequence). The CDR3 is 18 residues long. Between the trimmed V and J ends, which lost 2 bases and 8 bases, there was a span of 24 bases. Here the CDR3 DNA reads TGTGCCAGCAGCTTAAGGCGGGGCAAGGACATCCATGGAGGGGAGCTGTTTTTT. Translation: CASSLRRGKDIHGGELFF.

This clonotype was recorded many times. The chain carries TRBV7-2 and TRBJ2-7; no reliable D call. The length of the CDR3 is 13 residues. Germline CDR1 reads SGHTA; CDR2 reads FQGNSA. V shed 1 base and J shed 0 bases, with 4 bases lying between them. The CDR3 reads CASSLVSSYEQYV. CDR3 bases: TGTGCCAGCAGCTTAGTCAGCTCCTACGAGCAGTACGTC.

Regarding this clonotype: A much larger clone sits a single nucleotide away, making a read error possible. V usage is TRBV6-1 and J usage is TRBJ2-3, with 9 bases lining up with TRBD1. CDR3 size: 19 residues. After removal of 6 bases from V and 2 bases from J, the junction contained 18 bases not matched to a gene. Germline CDR1 and CDR2: MNHNS and SASEGT. This CDR3 reads CASRSGQGGPAGHTDTQYF. As DNA, the CDR3 is TGTGCCAGCAGATCGGGACAGGGCGGACCAGCGGGGCACACAGATACGCAGTATTTT.

This clonotype was detected many times. The gene calls are TRBV5-1 and TRBJ2-5, with TRBD2 matching 13 bases. Germline CDR1 reads SGHRS; CDR2 reads YFSETQ. The CDR3 is 17 residues long. J lost 2 bases, V lost 3 bases, and 7 bases had no gene match. CDR3 coding DNA: TGCGCCAGCAGCTCGTACGGACTAGCGGGGGTTCAAGAGACCCAGTACTTC. Residues: CASSSYGLAGVQETQYF.

This clonotype was seen a handful of times. The V call is TRBV5-1, the J call TRBJ1-2; 9 bases agree with TRBD1. Germline-derived CDR1 and CDR2 are SGHRS and YFSETQ. The CDR3 length is 15 residues. V was pared by 1 base and J by 4 bases, with 5 bases of the junction left unmatched. CDR3 in DNA: TGCGCCAGCAGCTTGAGGGACAGGGATCTCTATGGCTACACCTTC. Its protein product is CASSLRDRDLYGYTF.

This clonotype has a handful of counts. This chain connects TRBV6-2 or TRBV6-3 to TRBJ2-5; D is undetermined. Germline V lookup: CDR1 MNHEY, CDR2 SVGEGT. This CDR3 has 13 residues. V dropped 8 bases and J dropped 1 base, with 11 bases sitting between them. CDR3 protein: CASARLRQETQYF. The CDR3, as DNA: TGTGCCAGCGCACGTCTCCGCCAAGAGACCCAGTACTTC.

This chain connects TRBV6-5 to TRBJ2-4, with TRBD2 matching 7 bases. Germline trimming cut 0 bases from V and 7 bases from J; bases unmatched to any gene: 0. This CDR3 comprises 13 residues. CDR1 and CDR2 from the germline V gene are MNHEY and SVGAGI. The CDR3 DNA follows: TGTGCCAGCAGTTACTCGCGGGGGAACATTCAGTACTTC. Its translation: CASSYSRGNIQYF.

This clonotype was recorded many times. The gene calls are TRBV5-1 and TRBJ2-5, with TRBD1 as a possible D gene (6 bases). V shed 6 bases and J shed 5 bases, with 20 bases lying between them. The CDR3 has 15 amino acids. Germline V lookup: CDR1 SGHRS, CDR2 YFSETQ. The CDR3 coding sequence is TGCGCCAGCACCCCGCGTGAGGGGGTGGTGGAGACCCAGTACTTC. Protein product: CASTPREGVVETQYF.

The sample holds many counts of this clonotype. The chain uses TRBV29-1 and TRBJ2-6; 9 bases fit TRBD1. V lost 6 bases and J lost 0; bases outside the gene matches: 3. The CDR3 totals 15 residues. Germline V gene sequence: CDR1 SQVTM, CDR2 ANQGSEA. The CDR3 DNA reads TGCAGCGTGGGACAGGGAAGCTCTGGGGCCAACGTCCTGACTTTC. Translation gives CSVGQGSSGANVLTF. The whole variable domain, filled in from reference TRBV29-1 and TRBJ2-6, reads SAVISQKPSRDICQRGTSLTIQCQVDSQVTMMFWYRQQPGQSLTLIATANQGSEATYESGFVIDKFPISRPNLTFSTLTVSNMSPEDSSIYLCSVGQGSSGANVLTFGAGSRLTVL.

This clonotype was counted at least ten times. This chain uses TRBV18 with TRBJ1-1; 11 bases agree with TRBD1. The trim removed 4 bases at V and 7 bases at J, leaving 8 bases unmatched. The CDR3 sequence is 15 residues long. The V gene's germline CDR1 is KGHSH and CDR2 LQKENI. The CDR3 DNA reads as TGTGCCAGCTCACGGCAGGGACAGGGGGGGTTTGAAGCTTTCTTT. Encoded protein: CASSRQGQGGFEAFF.

This clonotype was recorded at least ten times. V is TRBV6-2 or TRBV6-3 and J is TRBJ1-1; D remains unclear. This CDR3 comprises 14 residues. The ends were cut back, 2 bases at V and 6 bases at J, with 13 bases in the middle. The germline gives CDR1 MNHEY, CDR2 SVGEGT. The CDR3 spells CASSYGVARAEAFF. CDR3 sequence (DNA): TGTGCCAGCAGTTACGGGGTTGCGAGGGCTGAAGCTTTCTTT.

In its sample, this clonotype was seen many times. The chain recombines TRBV6-5 with TRBJ2-7; D is possibly TRBD2 (7 bases). Germline-derived CDR1 and CDR2 are MNHEY and SVGAGI. V was trimmed by 7 bases and J by 4 bases, leaving 14 bases between them. The CDR3 totals 13 residues. CDR3 sequence (DNA): TGTGCCAGCAAATCGGGGGGCGGGTACGAGCAGTACTTC. Translation gives CASKSGGGYEQYF.

The CDR3 sequence: CASSERTGVDYGYTF. Written as DNA, the CDR3 is TGTGCCAGCAGCGAGCGGACAGGGGTTGACTATGGCTACACCTTC. The genes are TRBV5-4 and TRBJ1-2; 9 positions agree with TRBD1. The germline V gene encodes CDR1 SGHNT and CDR2 YYREEE (reference sequence). J gave up 3 bases and V 4 bases, and 7 bases lay outside the gene matches. The CDR3 covers 15 residues.

The chain links TRBV5-4 to TRBJ2-1; no clear D gene. Germline values: CDR1 SGHNT, CDR2 YYREEE (reference sequence). Trimming removed 1 base from V and 3 bases from J, with 11 bases in between. The CDR3 extends over 15 amino acids. Here the CDR3 DNA reads TGTGCCAGCAGCTTGAAATCCCCGATCTACAATGAGCAGTTCTTC. This translates into CASSLKSPIYNEQFF. The entire variable domain, with the rest obtained from reference TRBV5-4 and TRBJ2-1, is as follows: ETGVTQSPTHLIKTRGQQVTLRCSSQSGHNTVSWYQQALGQGPQFIFQYYREEENGRGNFPPRFSGLQFPNYSSELNVNALELDDSALYLCASSLKSPIYNEQFFGPGTRLTVL.

This clonotype has more than one count but fewer than ten. J is TRBJ2-2 and V is TRBV5-4; 7 bases agree with TRBD1. The germline V gene encodes CDR1 SGHNT and CDR2 YYREEE (reference sequence). There are 15 residues in the CDR3. Germline trimming cut 0 bases from V and 5 bases from J; bases unmatched to any gene: 4. CDR3 coding DNA: TGTGCCAGCAGCTTGGGCAGGGGGTGGACCGGGGAGCTGTTTTTT. Translated, it gives CASSLGRGWTGELFF.

Ten or more counts support this clonotype. The chain couples TRBV4-3 to TRBJ2-2; possibly TRBD1 or TRBD2 for D (5 bases each). Per the germline V gene, CDR1 is LGHNA and CDR2 is YSLEER. CDR3 length: 16 amino acids. V lost 1 base, J lost 7 bases, and 16 bases lay in between. CDR3 region: CASSQASRLRGGELFF. DNA of the CDR3: TGCGCCAGCAGCCAAGCATCCCGTCTGAGGGGCGGGGAGCTGTTTTTT.

At least ten counts were recorded for this clonotype. The chain is built from TRBV6-4 and TRBJ2-6; D ambiguous. Trimming took off 6 bases at V and 0 bases at J, with 3 bases between the two ends. The CDR3 runs to 13 residues. Germline V gene sequence: CDR1 MRHNA, CDR2 SNTAGT. As DNA, the CDR3 is TGTGCCAGCAGCTCCTCTGGGGCCAACGTCCTGACTTTC. This translates into CASSSSGANVLTF.

V is TRBV30 and J is TRBJ1-5; the match to TRBD1 covers 7 bases. The germline V gene encodes CDR1 GTSNPN and CDR2 SVGIG (reference sequence). Trimming removed 3 bases from V and 3 bases from J; junction bases left unmatched: 8. The CDR3 runs to 15 residues. CDR3 sequence: CAWRRQGVPNQPQHF. Written as DNA, the CDR3 is TGTGCCTGGAGAAGGCAGGGGGTCCCCAATCAGCCCCAGCATTTT.